This T cell receptor beta chain came from a study of shared clonotypes between healthy human individuals. The naive CD8 subset, CD45RO-negative cells positively selected for CCR7, excluded terminally differentiated effector memory CD45RA+ cells. The CDR3 is 14 amino acids. V was shortened by 1 base and J by 3 bases, with 7 bases between the two germline ends. Germline-derived CDR1 and CDR2 are SGHTS and YDEGEE. Clones were sequenced by immunoSEQ multiplex PCR, and TCRdb holds only the in-frame ones, with some missing. Seen here are some 2 million clones, less than 95% observed once, and the top ten hold 0.9% to 1.3%.

This chain connects TRBV5-8 to TRBJ2-2; D ambiguous. The sample was naive CD8+ T cells sorted from blood. The receptor was derived from a man younger than 30 in good health. The CDR3 sequence is CASSLYGDTGELFF. CDR3 nucleotides: TGTGCCAGCAGCTTGTATGGAGACACCGGGGAGCTGTTTTTT.